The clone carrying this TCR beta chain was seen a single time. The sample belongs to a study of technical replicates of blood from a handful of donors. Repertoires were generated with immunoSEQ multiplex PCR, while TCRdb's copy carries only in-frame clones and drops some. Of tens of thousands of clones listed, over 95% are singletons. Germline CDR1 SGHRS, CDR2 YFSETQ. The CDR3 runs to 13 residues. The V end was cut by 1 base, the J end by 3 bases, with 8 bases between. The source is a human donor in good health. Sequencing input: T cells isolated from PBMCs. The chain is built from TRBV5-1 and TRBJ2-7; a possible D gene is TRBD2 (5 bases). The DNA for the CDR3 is TGCGCCAGCAGCTTGCCGAGGGACTACGAGCAGTACTTC. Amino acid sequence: CASSLPRDYEQYF.